The T cell receptor (beta chain) under discussion was sequenced for a study of shared clonotypes between healthy human individuals. Whole-study findings and limits: A reduction in generation probabilities was seen for non-shared clonotypes relative to those shared by all four donors.

The CDR3 is 14 residues long. The germline V gene encodes CDR1 MDHEN and CDR2 SYDVKM. V was cut by 3 bases and J by 1 base, with 7 bases left in between. Only in-frame clones appear in the TCRdb table, and some are missing; sequencing was by immunoSEQ multiplex PCR. The sample has over 850,000 clones, approximately 80% seen once. Comments on this clone: Antigen specificity is unknown.

The sample consisted of memory CD4+ T cells from PBMCs. Noted subset: CD45RA-negative fraction. This chain links TRBV28 with TRBJ1-5; D may be TRBD1 (5 bases). This TCR was recovered from a man between 18 and 35 years old in good health. Some clones in this sample may be carry-over from other donors' samples. The CDR3, as DNA: TGTGCCAGCAGTTTCCGACAGAGCAATCAGCCCCAGCATTTT. This gives the protein CASSFRQSNQPQHF.